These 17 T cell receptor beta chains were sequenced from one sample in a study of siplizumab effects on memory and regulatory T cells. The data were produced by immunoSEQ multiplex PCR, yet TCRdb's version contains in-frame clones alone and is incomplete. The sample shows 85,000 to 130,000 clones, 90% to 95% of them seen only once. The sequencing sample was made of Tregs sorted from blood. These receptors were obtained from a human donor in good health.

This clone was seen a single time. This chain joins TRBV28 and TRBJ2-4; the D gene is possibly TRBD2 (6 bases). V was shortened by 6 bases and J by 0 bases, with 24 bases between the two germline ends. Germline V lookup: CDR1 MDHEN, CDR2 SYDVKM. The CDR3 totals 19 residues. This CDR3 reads CASSPFLAGWVIAKNIQYF. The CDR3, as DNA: TGTGCCAGCAGCCCTTTTTTGGCGGGGTGGGTAATAGCCAAAAACATTCAGTACTTC.

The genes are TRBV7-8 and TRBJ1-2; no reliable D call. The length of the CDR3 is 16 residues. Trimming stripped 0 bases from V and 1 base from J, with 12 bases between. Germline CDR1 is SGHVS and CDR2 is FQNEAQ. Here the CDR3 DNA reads TGTGCCAGCAGCTTAGCGGGGTCTGAACTTAACTATGGCTACACCTTC. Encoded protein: CASSLAGSELNYGYTF.

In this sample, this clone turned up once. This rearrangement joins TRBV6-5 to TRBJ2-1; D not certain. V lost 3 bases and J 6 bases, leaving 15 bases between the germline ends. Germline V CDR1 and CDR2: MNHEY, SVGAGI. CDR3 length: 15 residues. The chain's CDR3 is CASSYSGSGGNEQFF. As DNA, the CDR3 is TGTGCCAGCAGTTATTCTGGGTCGGGCGGCAATGAGCAGTTCTTC.

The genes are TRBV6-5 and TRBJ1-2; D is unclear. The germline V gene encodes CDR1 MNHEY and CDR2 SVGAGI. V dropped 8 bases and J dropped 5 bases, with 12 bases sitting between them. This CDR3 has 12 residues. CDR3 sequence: CASVSPQYGYTF. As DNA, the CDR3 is TGTGCCAGCGTTTCACCACAATATGGCTACACCTTC.

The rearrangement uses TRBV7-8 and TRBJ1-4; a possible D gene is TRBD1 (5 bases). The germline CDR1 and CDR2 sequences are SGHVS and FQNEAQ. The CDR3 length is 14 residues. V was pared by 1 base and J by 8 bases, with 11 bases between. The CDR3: CASSLERGEEKLFF. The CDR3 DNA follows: TGTGCCAGCAGCTTAGAACGGGGGGAAGAAAAACTGTTTTTT.

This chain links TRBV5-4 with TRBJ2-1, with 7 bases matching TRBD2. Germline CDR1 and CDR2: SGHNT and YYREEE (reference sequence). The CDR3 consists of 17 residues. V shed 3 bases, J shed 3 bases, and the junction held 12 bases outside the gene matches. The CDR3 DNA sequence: TGTGCCAGCAGCTCACCATCGGCCGGGGGGTTCTACAATGAGCAGTTCTTC. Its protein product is CASSSPSAGGFYNEQFF.

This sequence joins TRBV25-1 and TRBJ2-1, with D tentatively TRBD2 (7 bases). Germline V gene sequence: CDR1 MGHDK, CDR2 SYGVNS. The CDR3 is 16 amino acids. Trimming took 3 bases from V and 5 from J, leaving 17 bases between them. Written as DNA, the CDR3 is TGTGCCAGCAGTGAGTTAGAAGGGGGGGGTAACAATGAGCAGTTCTTC. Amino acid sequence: CASSELEGGGNNEQFF.

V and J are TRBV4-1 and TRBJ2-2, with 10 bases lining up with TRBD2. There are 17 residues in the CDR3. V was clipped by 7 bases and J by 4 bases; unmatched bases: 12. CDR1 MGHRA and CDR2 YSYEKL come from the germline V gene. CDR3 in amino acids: CASTRSGRAGGTGELFF. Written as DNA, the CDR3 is TGCGCCAGCACGCGGAGCGGGAGGGCCGGGGGCACCGGGGAGCTGTTTTTT.

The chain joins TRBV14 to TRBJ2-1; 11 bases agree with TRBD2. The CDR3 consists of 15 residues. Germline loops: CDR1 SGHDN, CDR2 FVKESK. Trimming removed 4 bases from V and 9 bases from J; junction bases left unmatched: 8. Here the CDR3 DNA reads TGTGCCAGCAGCCGGTTAGCGGGAGGGCCTAGTGAGCAGTTCTTC. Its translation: CASSRLAGGPSEQFF.

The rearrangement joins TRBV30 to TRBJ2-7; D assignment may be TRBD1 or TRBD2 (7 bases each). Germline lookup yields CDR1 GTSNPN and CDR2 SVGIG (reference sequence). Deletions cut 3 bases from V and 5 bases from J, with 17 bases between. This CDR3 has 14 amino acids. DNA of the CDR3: TGTGCCTGGAGGGCAGGGGGGGTCTATAACGAGCAGTACTTC. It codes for CAWRAGGVYNEQYF. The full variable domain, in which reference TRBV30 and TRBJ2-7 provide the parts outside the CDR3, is SQTIHQWPATLVQPVGSPLSLECTVEGTSNPNLYWYRQAAGRGLQLLFYSVGIGQISSEVPQNLSASRPQDRQFILSSKKLLLSDSGFYLCAWRAGGVYNEQYFGPGTRLTVT.

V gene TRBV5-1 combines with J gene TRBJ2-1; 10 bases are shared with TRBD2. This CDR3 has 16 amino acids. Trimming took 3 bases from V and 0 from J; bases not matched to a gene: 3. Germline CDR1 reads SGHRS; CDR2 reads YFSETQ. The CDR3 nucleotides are TGCGCCAGCAGCTGGACTAGCGGAAGCTCCTACAATGAGCAGTTCTTC. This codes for CASSWTSGSSYNEQFF.

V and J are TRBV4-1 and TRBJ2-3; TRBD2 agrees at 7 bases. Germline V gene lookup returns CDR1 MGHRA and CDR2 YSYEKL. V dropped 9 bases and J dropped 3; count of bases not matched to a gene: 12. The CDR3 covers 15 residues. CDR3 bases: TGCGCCAGTAGTAGACTAGCTCCCCGGACAGATACGCAGTATTTT. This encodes CASSRLAPRTDTQYF.

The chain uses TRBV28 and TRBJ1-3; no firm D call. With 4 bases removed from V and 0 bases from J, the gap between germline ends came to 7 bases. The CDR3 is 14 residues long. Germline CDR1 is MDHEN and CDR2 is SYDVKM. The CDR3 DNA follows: TGTGCCAGCAGTTCGATGAGCTCTGGAAACACCATATATTTT. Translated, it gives CASSSMSSGNTIYF.

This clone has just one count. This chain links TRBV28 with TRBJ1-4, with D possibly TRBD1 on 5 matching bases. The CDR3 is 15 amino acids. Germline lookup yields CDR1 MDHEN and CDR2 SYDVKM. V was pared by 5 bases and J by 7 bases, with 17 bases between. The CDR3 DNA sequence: TGTGCCAGCAGTCTTACCAGGGTTTATTCTGAAAAACTGTTTTTT. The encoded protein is CASSLTRVYSEKLFF.

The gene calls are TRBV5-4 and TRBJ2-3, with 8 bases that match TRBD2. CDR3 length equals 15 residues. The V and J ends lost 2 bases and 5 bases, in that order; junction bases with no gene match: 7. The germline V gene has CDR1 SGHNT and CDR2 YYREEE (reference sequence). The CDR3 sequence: CASSFSGSRGDTQYF. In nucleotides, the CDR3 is TGTGCCAGCAGCTTCAGCGGGAGCAGGGGAGATACGCAGTATTTT. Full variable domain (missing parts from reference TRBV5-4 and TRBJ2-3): ETGVTQSPTHLIKTRGQQVTLRCSSQSGHNTVSWYQQALGQGPQFIFQYYREEENGRGNFPPRFSGLQFPNYSSELNVNALELDDSALYLCASSFSGSRGDTQYFGPGTRLTVL.

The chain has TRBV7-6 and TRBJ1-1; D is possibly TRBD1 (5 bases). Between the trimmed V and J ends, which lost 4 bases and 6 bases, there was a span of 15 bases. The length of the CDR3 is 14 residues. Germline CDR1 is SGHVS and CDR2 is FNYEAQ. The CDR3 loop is CASSSNTGSAEAFF. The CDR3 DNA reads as TGTGCCAGCAGCTCAAACACAGGAAGCGCTGAAGCTTTCTTT.

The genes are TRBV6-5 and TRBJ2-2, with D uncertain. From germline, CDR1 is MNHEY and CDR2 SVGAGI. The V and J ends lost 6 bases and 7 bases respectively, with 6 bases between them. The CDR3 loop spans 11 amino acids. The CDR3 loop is CASRSFGELFF. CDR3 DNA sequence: TGTGCCAGCAGGTCCTTCGGGGAGCTGTTTTTT.